Following are 8 T cell receptor beta chains from one sample sequenced in a study of graft-versus-host responses after intestinal transplantation (dated by TCRdb to 2020 to 2023). The antigens of these receptors remain unknown. This specimen's time point label, interpreted: cells obtained before transplantation from donor or recipient. Preparation of the library involved the immunoSEQ multiplex PCR assay. The clones in this table, taken by TCRdb from immuneACCESS, are in-frame only. Not every clone is retained; where verified, under half of the shortfall comes from an unresolved V gene, and the cause of the rest is unknown. The sample table shows tens of thousands of clones, and roughly nine tenths are seen once. The ten biggest clones cover around 0.53% of the sample. The input for sequencing was unstimulated CD8+ T cells sorted from spleen or lymph node cells, taken before intestinal transplant. The origin of the receptors is a human donor who received an intestinal transplant.

A single count supports this clone. The sample carries other DNA sequences with the same CDR3. The chain uses TRBV6-5 and TRBJ1-2; 7 bases align to TRBD1. Germline values: CDR1 MNHEY, CDR2 SVGAGI. This CDR3 region has 14 residues. The V gene end was trimmed by 0 bases and the J gene end by 4 bases; junction bases not matched to a gene: 2. For the CDR3, the DNA is TGTGCCAGCAGTTACTCAGGGGGCGGCTATGGCTACACCTTC. Its protein product is CASSYSGGGYGYTF.

V usage is TRBV5-1 and J usage is TRBJ1-5; the match to TRBD1 covers 9 bases. This CDR3 is built from 15 residues. J was trimmed by 5 bases and V by 4 bases; bases with no gene match: 7. Germline V gene sequence: CDR1 SGHRS, CDR2 YFSETQ. CDR3 sequence (DNA): TGCGCCAGCAGCCCTACAGGGGGCGATTATCAGCCCCAGCATTTT. It yields the protein CASSPTGGDYQPQHF. The whole variable domain, filled in from reference TRBV5-1 and TRBJ1-5, reads KAGVTQTPRYLIKTRGQQVTLSCSPISGHRSVSWYQQTPGQGLQFLFEYFSETQRNKGNFPGRFSGRQFSNSRSEMNVSTLELGDSALYLCASSPTGGDYQPQHFGDGTRLSIL.

This chain uses TRBV12-1 with TRBJ1-1; TRBD1, the table's D call, was not compared with the DNA. TRBV12-1 is annotated as a pseudogene. The CDR3 is 15 residues long. The CDR3 here is CASSFSRTPGTEAFF. The CDR3 DNA follows: TGTGCCAGCAGCTTTAGTAGGACACCAGGCACTGAAGCTTTCTTT.

The table lists this clone with a few counts. The chain employs TRBV25-1 and TRBJ1-2, with D possibly TRBD1 on 6 matching bases. CDR3 length: 15 residues. V lost 4 bases, J lost 7 bases, and 19 bases lay in between. Germline CDR1 MGHDK, CDR2 SYGVNS. The CDR3 nucleotides are TGTGCCAGCAGTGGGCATCAACAGGGATTGGGTGGCTACACCTTC. Translation: CASSGHQQGLGGYTF.

This sequence joins TRBV29-1 and TRBJ2-2; perhaps TRBD2 as D (5 bases). Trimming took 4 bases from V and 6 from J, leaving 6 bases between them. From germline, CDR1 is SQVTM and CDR2 ANQGSEA. The CDR3 has 11 residues. The CDR3 coding sequence is TGCAGCGTTGCGGGATCCGGGGAGCTGTTTTTT. This encodes CSVAGSGELFF.

The chain joins TRBV5-4 to TRBJ1-1; no reliable D call. CDR1 is SGHNT, CDR2 YYREEE, per germline (reference sequence). The CDR3 is 14 residues long. V lost 2 bases to trimming and J lost 1 base, with 9 bases between them. This chain's CDR3 is CASSFITANTEAFF. In nucleotides, the CDR3 is TGTGCCAGCAGCTTTATAACAGCGAACACTGAAGCTTTCTTT.

This chain uses TRBV28 with TRBJ2-3, with TRBD2 as a possible D gene (6 bases). The CDR3 extends over 17 amino acids. Looked up from germline, CDR1 is MDHEN and CDR2 is SYDVKM. V was pared by 3 bases and J by 4 bases, with 20 bases between. The chain's CDR3 is CASSFPLVTGESDTQYF. The CDR3 DNA reads as TGTGCCAGCAGTTTCCCCCTAGTTACGGGAGAATCAGATACGCAGTATTTT.

This chain connects TRBV2 to TRBJ2-1; a weak D match, TRBD2 (5 bases). Looked up from germline, CDR1 is SNHLY and CDR2 is FYNNEI. This CDR3 spans 14 amino acids. Between the trimmed V and J ends, which lost 3 bases and 3 bases, there was a span of 9 bases. CDR3 DNA: TGTGCCAGCAGTGATAGCGACTTCTACAATGAGCAGTTCTTC. Translated: CASSDSDFYNEQFF.